This T cell receptor (beta chain) was identified in a study of shared clonotypes between healthy human individuals. Study overall: Each donor had three CD4 naive, three CD4 memory, two CD8 naive and one CD8 memory plate.

Note on this clone: Its matching antigen is unknown.

At the deep level, the assay was run. Sequencing was performed with immunoSEQ multiplex PCR; in TCRdb, only in-frame clones are kept and a portion is missing. Found here are over 1.4 million clones, about 96% of them singletons; the top ten hold over 1%. The V end was cut by 5 bases, the J end by 0 bases, with 8 bases between. CDR1 and CDR2 (germline): GTSNPN, SVGIG (reference sequence). The CDR3 contains 12 residues. Study-level findings and limits: Generally, estimated richness proved larger in naive subsets than it did in memory subsets. It was observed that roughly 5% of naive CD4 clonotypes were shared across several donors.

V gene TRBV30 combines with J gene TRBJ2-7; D possibly corresponds to TRBD2 (6 bases). This clonotype was sampled from a man aged 30-40 years in good health. The sequencing sample was made of naive CD4+ T cells sorted from blood. Specified subset: CD45RA+ positively selected. As DNA, the CDR3 is TGTGCCTGGGAGACTAGCTCCTACGAGCAGTACTTC. Protein product: CAWETSSYEQYF.